This passage covers 23 T cell receptor beta chains from one sample sequenced in a study of blood T cell repertoires in COVID-19. Only in-frame clones appear in the TCRdb table, and some are missing; sequencing was by immunoSEQ multiplex PCR. The sample has 150,000 to 200,000 clones, about 88% seen once. The sample consisted of PBMCs or T cells enriched from blood (not recorded which). The source is a woman aged 40 to 50 in a cohort exposed to, infected with or recovered from COVID-19 (not recorded which).

Only one count was recorded for this clone. The chain couples TRBV27 to TRBJ1-1, with 7 bases matching TRBD1. The ends lost 5 bases at V and 6 bases at J; junction bases unmatched: 6. CDR1 MNHEY and CDR2 SMNVEV come from the germline V gene (reference sequence). The CDR3 totals 13 residues. CDR3 in DNA: TGTGCCAGCAGTACCACAGGGGACCCTGAAGCTTTCTTT. It specifies CASSTTGDPEAFF.

CDR3 DNA: TGTGCCAGCAGCGCGGGACTAGCGGTGAGTGGCGAGCAGTACTTC. Translating it yields CASSAGLAVSGEQYF. V gene TRBV11-2 combines with J gene TRBJ2-7; 11 nucleotides line up with TRBD2. The J segment lost 6 bases and the V segment lost 5 bases, leaving 9 bases of the junction unmatched. The CDR3 is 15 amino acids. Germline CDR1 SGHAT, CDR2 FQNNGV.

The gene calls are TRBV6-4 and TRBJ2-3; the match to TRBD2 covers 11 bases. V dropped 5 bases and J dropped 4; count of bases not matched to a gene: 8. Germline CDR1 reads MRHNA; CDR2 reads SNTAGT. This CDR3 is 16 amino acids long. In DNA, the CDR3 is TGTGCCAGCAGTCTGAGAACTAGCGGGAGTGCAGATACGCAGTATTTT. It specifies CASSLRTSGSADTQYF.

The chain is built from TRBV19 and TRBJ1-6; 9 nucleotides align to TRBD1. The ends lost 4 bases at V and 4 bases at J; junction bases unmatched: 2. The CDR3 is 15 residues long. Germline V gene data show CDR1 as LNHDA and CDR2 as SQIVND (reference sequence). The CDR3 DNA reads TGTGCCAGTAGTACTGGGACAGGGTATAATTCACCCCTCCACTTT. It specifies CASSTGTGYNSPLHF.

The gene calls are TRBV19 and TRBJ2-2; the D gene is possibly TRBD2 (6 bases). Germline V gene lookup returns CDR1 LNHDA and CDR2 SQIVND (reference sequence). Trimming cost V 6 bases and J 1 base, with 12 bases left between them. The CDR3 has 15 amino acids. The CDR3 is CASRLPGGNTGELFF. The CDR3 DNA reads as TGTGCCAGTAGACTTCCCGGGGGGAACACCGGGGAGCTGTTTTTT.

This chain joins TRBV7-9 and TRBJ2-7; 9 bases agree with TRBD1. CDR1 and CDR2 (germline): SEHNR, FQNEAQ (reference sequence). The junction had 10 bases not matched to a gene; V was cut back by 5 bases and J by 5 bases. The CDR3 runs to 15 residues. The CDR3 region has the DNA TGTGCCAGCAGCCTTGGGACAGGGCGGAAGCACGAGCAGTACTTC. Amino acid sequence: CASSLGTGRKHEQYF. Together with reference TRBV7-9 and TRBJ2-7, the CDR3 gives the full variable domain: DTGVSQNPRHKITKRGQNVTFRCDPISEHNRLYWYRQTLGQGPEFLTYFQNEAQLEKSRLLSDRFSAERPKGSFSTLEIQRTEQGDSAMYLCASSLGTGRKHEQYFGPGTRLTVT.

This clone was recorded only once. The chain uses TRBV21-1 and TRBJ1-1; TRBD1, as called in the table, went unchecked against the DNA. TRBV21-1 is a pseudogene segment. The CDR3 sequence is 14 residues long. The CDR3 nucleotides read TGTGCCAGCAGCAGGGGGCGGTTTAACACTGAAGCTTTCTTT. Encoded protein: CASSRGRFNTEAFF.

Here the CDR3 reads CASSVMGGADTQYF. The CDR3 coding sequence is TGTGCCAGCAGCGTAATGGGGGGGGCGGATACGCAGTATTTT. V and J are TRBV9 and TRBJ2-3, with D perhaps TRBD2 (7 bases). The V gene's germline CDR1 is SGDLS and CDR2 YYNGEE. The CDR3 covers 14 residues. V lost 1 base and J 6 bases, leaving 12 bases between the germline ends.

The chain carries TRBV9 and TRBJ2-7; TRBD2 aligns across 7 bases. The germline gives CDR1 SGDLS, CDR2 YYNGEE. After removal of 2 bases from V and 9 bases from J, the junction contained 5 bases not matched to a gene. The CDR3 consists of 12 residues. The CDR3 sequence: CASSVGEGLQYF. As DNA, the CDR3 is TGTGCCAGCAGCGTGGGGGAGGGCCTGCAGTACTTC.

The J gene is TRBJ2-1, the V gene TRBV11-2; no clear D. Per germline, CDR1 SGHAT and CDR2 FQNNGV. This CDR3 is built from 13 residues. V was clipped by 6 bases and J by 8 bases, with 14 bases between them. In DNA form, the CDR3 reads TGTGCCAGCAGTTTCGAAAATTCGGATGAGCAGTTCTTC. Protein: CASSFENSDEQFF. The complete variable domain, with remaining parts taken from reference TRBV11-2 and TRBJ2-1, reads EAGVAQSPRYKIIEKRQSVAFWCNPISGHATLYWYQQILGQGPKLLIQFQNNGVVDDSQLPKDRFSAERLKGVDSTLKIQPAKLEDSAVYLCASSFENSDEQFFGPGTRLTVL.

This chain links TRBV6-5 with TRBJ1-5; 9 nucleotides agree with TRBD1. Germline CDR1 and CDR2: MNHEY and SVGAGI. CDR3 length equals 15 residues. V was pared by 6 bases and J by 6 bases, with 9 bases of the junction left unmatched. CDR3: CASRVEQGAIQPQHF. CDR3 sequence (DNA): TGTGCCAGCAGGGTTGAACAGGGGGCCATTCAGCCCCAGCATTTT.

This sequence joins TRBV27 and TRBJ2-1; no reliable D call. Per germline, CDR1 MNHEY and CDR2 SMNVEV (reference sequence). The V gene lost 0 bases and the J gene lost 4 bases, with 13 bases spanning the gap. The CDR3 sequence is 16 residues long. DNA of the CDR3: TGTGCCAGCAGTTTATCTGGCGAAATAGCATACAATGAGCAGTTCTTC. Amino acid sequence: CASSLSGEIAYNEQFF.

V and J are TRBV2 and TRBJ1-4; D is perhaps TRBD1 (5 bases). The CDR3 runs to 16 residues. From germline, CDR1 is SNHLY and CDR2 FYNNEI. The V gene lost 6 bases and the J gene lost 5 bases, with 19 bases spanning the gap. The CDR3 reads CASSGIVGKGNEKLFF. DNA of the CDR3: TGTGCCAGCAGCGGAATAGTCGGCAAGGGGAATGAAAAACTGTTTTTT.

The sample holds one count of this clone. Other DNA sequences in this specimen translate into the identical CDR3. The chain joins TRBV6-5 to TRBJ2-7; the match to TRBD1 covers 7 bases. The CDR3 loop spans 13 amino acids. After removal of 6 bases from V and 2 bases from J, the junction contained 4 bases not matched to a gene. Germline values: CDR1 MNHEY, CDR2 SVGAGI. CDR3 nucleotides: TGTGCCAGCAGCCCGGGGACAGCCTACGAGCAGTACTTC. It specifies CASSPGTAYEQYF.

The J gene is TRBJ2-4, the V gene TRBV19, with 8 bases aligning to TRBD2. The CDR3 contains 15 residues. V was pared by 1 base and J by 3 bases, with 2 bases of the junction left unmatched. The germline V gene has CDR1 LNHDA and CDR2 SQIVND (reference sequence). CDR3 sequence: CASSIATSDKNIQYF. CDR3 bases: TGTGCCAGTAGTATAGCGACTAGCGACAAAAACATTCAGTACTTC.

The chain has TRBV5-6 and TRBJ1-2, with 7 positions matching TRBD1. The germline CDR1 and CDR2 sequences are SGHDT and YYEEEE. With V trimmed by 0 bases and J by 0 bases, 2 bases remained unmatched. The CDR3 has 15 amino acids. CDR3 DNA: TGTGCCAGCAGCTTGGCGGACAGGCCTAACTATGGCTACACCTTC. Amino acid sequence: CASSLADRPNYGYTF.

Here the CDR3 reads CSVKDRILNTEAFF. In nucleotides, the CDR3 is TGCAGCGTAAAAGACAGGATTTTGAACACTGAAGCTTTCTTT. This rearrangement joins TRBV29-1 to TRBJ1-1, with D perhaps matching TRBD1 (6 bases). V lost 6 bases and J 0 bases, leaving 14 bases between the germline ends. The CDR3 runs 14 residues. The germline V gene encodes CDR1 SQVTM and CDR2 ANQGSEA.

The gene calls are TRBV4-1 and TRBJ2-7; D is unresolved. The CDR3 has 16 amino acids. CDR1 and CDR2 from the germline V gene are MGHRA and YSYEKL. V lost 0 bases and J lost 3, with 15 bases in between. The CDR3, as DNA: TGCGCCAGCAGCCAAGAAGTCCCAGTCTCCAGCTACGAGCAGTACTTC. Translating it yields CASSQEVPVSSYEQYF.

The chain recombines TRBV4-1 with TRBJ1-1; a possible D gene is TRBD1 (5 bases). Trimming removed 4 bases at V and 5 bases at J, with 20 bases between. The CDR3 has 16 residues. The germline V gene has CDR1 MGHRA and CDR2 YSYEKL. The CDR3 nucleotides read TGCGCCAGCAGCCGAAAGGCGGGGGGAGATGGGACTGAAGCTTTCTTT. It yields the protein CASSRKAGGDGTEAFF.

This chain links TRBV18 with TRBJ1-1; the D gene is possibly TRBD1 (6 bases). Looked up from germline, CDR1 is KGHSH and CDR2 is LQKENI. V gave up 3 bases and J gave up 6 bases, with 14 bases separating them. There are 14 residues in the CDR3. The CDR3 nucleotides are TGTGCCAGCTCACCGCAGACCAGGGGAGCTGAAGCTTTCTTT. Amino acids: CASSPQTRGAEAFF.

The chain carries TRBV2 and TRBJ1-3; D not resolved. Trimming left V 5 bases short and J 4 bases short, with 3 bases between. Germline-derived CDR1 and CDR2 are SNHLY and FYNNEI. The CDR3 consists of 11 residues. The CDR3 sequence is CASSTGNTIYF. As DNA, the CDR3 is TGTGCCAGCAGTACAGGAAACACCATATATTTT.

The chain uses TRBV5-1 and TRBJ2-2; 10 bases match TRBD2. Germline CDR1 reads SGHRS; CDR2 reads YFSETQ. This CDR3 has 17 residues. The J segment lost 6 bases and the V segment lost 4 bases, leaving 12 bases of the junction unmatched. CDR3 sequence: CASSERGGNHDPGELFF. CDR3 in DNA: TGCGCCAGCAGCGAGCGGGGGGGAAACCACGACCCCGGGGAGCTGTTTTTT.

This chain links TRBV30 with TRBJ2-2; D is perhaps TRBD2 (5 bases). CDR1 GTSNPN and CDR2 SVGIG come from the germline V gene (reference sequence). The CDR3 consists of 14 residues. V was trimmed by 2 bases and J by 1 base, leaving 8 bases between them. CDR3 sequence reads: CAWSNEGNTGELFF. The CDR3 nucleotides are TGTGCCTGGAGTAATGAGGGGAACACCGGGGAGCTGTTTTTT.